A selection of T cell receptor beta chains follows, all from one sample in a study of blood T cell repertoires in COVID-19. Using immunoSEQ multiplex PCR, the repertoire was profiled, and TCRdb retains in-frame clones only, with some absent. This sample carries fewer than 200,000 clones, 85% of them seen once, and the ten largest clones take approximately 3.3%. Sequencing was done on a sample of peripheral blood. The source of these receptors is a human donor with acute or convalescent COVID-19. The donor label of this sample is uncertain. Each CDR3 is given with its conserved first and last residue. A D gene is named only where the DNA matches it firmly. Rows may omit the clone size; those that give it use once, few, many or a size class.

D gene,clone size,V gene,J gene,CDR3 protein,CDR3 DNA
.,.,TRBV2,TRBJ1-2,CASMPGGASGYTF,TGTGCCAGCATGCCGGGGGGCGCGTCTGGCTACACCTTC
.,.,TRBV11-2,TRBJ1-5,CASSSTGWGQPQHF,TGTGCCAGCAGCTCCACAGGGTGGGGTCAGCCCCAGCATTTT
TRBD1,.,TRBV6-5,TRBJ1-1,CASNGQGNTEAFF,TGTGCCAGCAATGGACAGGGGAACACTGAAGCTTTCTTT
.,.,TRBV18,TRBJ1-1,CASSPGTNTEAFF,TGTGCCAGCTCACCTGGGACAAACACTGAAGCTTTCTTT
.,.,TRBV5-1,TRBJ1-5,CASSLAGTLSQPQHF,TGCGCCAGCAGCTTGGCCGGGACTTTGAGTCAGCCCCAGCATTTT
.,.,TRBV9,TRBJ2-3,CASSERRGGDTQYF,TGTGCCAGCAGTGAGCGGAGAGGGGGTGATACGCAGTATTTT
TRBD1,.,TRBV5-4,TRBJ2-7,CASSGGQPPYEQYF,TGTGCCAGCAGCGGGGGACAGCCTCCGTACGAGCAGTACTTC
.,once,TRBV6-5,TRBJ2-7,CASSNSYEQYF,TGTGCCAGCAGCAACTCCTACGAGCAGTACTTC
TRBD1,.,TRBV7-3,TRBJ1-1,CASSLLYLDRAGGRNTEAFF,TGTGCCAGCAGCTTATTATACCTCGACAGGGCCGGAGGGAGGAACACTGAAGCTTTCTTT
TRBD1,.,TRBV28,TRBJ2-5,CASSFHGQGSGTQYF,TGTGCCAGCAGTTTTCATGGACAGGGTTCGGGGACCCAGTACTTC
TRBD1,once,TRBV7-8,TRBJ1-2,CASSLGQGGYTF,TGTGCCAGCAGTTTGGGACAGGGTGGCTACACCTTC
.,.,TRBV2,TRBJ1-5,CASSGTGFSNQPQHF,TGTGCCAGCAGCGGAACAGGGTTTAGCAATCAGCCCCAGCATTTT
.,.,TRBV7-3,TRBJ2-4,CASSKQGGTSAKNIQYF,TGTGCCAGCAGCAAGCAAGGCGGCACCTCAGCCAAAAACATTCAGTACTTC
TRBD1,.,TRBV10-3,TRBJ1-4,CAISEEGAANEKLFF,TGTGCCATCAGTGAGGAGGGGGCAGCTAATGAAAAACTGTTTTTT
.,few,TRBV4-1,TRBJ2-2,CASSQVVAGTYTGELFF,TGCGCCAGCAGCCAAGTGGTGGCGGGGACGTACACCGGGGAGCTGTTTTTT
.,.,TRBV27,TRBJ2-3,CASSLRGGAWKGDTQYF,TGTGCCAGCAGTTTAAGGGGGGGGGCTTGGAAGGGAGATACGCAGTATTTT
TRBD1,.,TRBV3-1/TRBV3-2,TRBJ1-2,CASSRQGANYGYTF,TGTGCCAGCAGCCGACAGGGGGCTAACTATGGCTACACCTTC
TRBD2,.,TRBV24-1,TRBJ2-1,CATSDPLERGGIEQFF,TGTGCCACCAGTGATCCCCTGGAGCGGGGGGGCATTGAGCAGTTCTTC
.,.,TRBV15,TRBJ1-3,CATSRAPLTAISGNTIYF,TGTGCCACCAGCAGAGCTCCCTTGACAGCTATCTCTGGAAACACCATATATTTT
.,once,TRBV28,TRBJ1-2,CASISTGVNYGYTF,TGTGCCAGCATCTCGACAGGCGTTAACTATGGCTACACCTTC
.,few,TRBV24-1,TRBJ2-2,CATSDLTPNTGELFF,TGTGCCACCAGTGATTTGACACCGAACACCGGGGAGCTGTTTTTT
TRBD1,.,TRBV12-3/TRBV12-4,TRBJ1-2,CASGRQGDYGYTF,TGTGCCAGCGGGCGACAGGGCGACTATGGCTACACCTTC
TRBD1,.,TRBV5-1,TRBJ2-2,CASSRDRGGTGELFF,TGCGCCAGCAGCCGGGACAGGGGGGGCACCGGGGAGCTGTTTTTT
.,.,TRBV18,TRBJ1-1,CASSPLRQSDTEAFF,TGTGCCAGCTCACCATTAAGACAGTCAGACACTGAAGCTTTCTTT
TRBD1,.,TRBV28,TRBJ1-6,CASRGGTANSPLHF,TGTGCCAGCCGGGGTGGGACAGCAAATTCACCCCTCCACTTT
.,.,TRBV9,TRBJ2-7,CASSAISSSYEQYF,TGTGCCAGCAGCGCTATCTCGAGCTCCTACGAGCAGTACTTC
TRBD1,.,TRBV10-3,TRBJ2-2,CAISESDRGQVTGELFF,TGTGCCATCAGTGAGTCGGACAGGGGGCAGGTTACCGGGGAGCTGTTTTTT
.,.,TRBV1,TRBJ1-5,CTSSVGGQFHYSNQPQHF,TGCACCAGCAGCGTCGGGGGACAGTTTCATTATAGCAATCAGCCCCAGCATTTT
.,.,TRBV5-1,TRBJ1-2,CASSWQGGVEGYTF,TGCGCCAGCAGCTGGCAGGGCGGGGTGGAAGGCTACACCTTC
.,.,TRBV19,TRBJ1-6,CTRRTGDF,TGTACTCGTCGTACAGGAGACTTT
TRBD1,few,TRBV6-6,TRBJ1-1,CASSPPGQNPNTEAFF,TGTGCCAGCAGTCCCCCGGGACAGAATCCGAACACTGAAGCTTTCTTT
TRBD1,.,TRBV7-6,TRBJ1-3,CASSLGSGTGIRNTIYF,TGTGCCAGCAGCTTGGGCAGCGGGACAGGGATCCGGAACACCATATATTTT
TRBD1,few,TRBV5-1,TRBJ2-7,CASNAGTGIDEQYF,TGCGCCAGCAATGCCGGGACAGGGATCGACGAGCAGTACTTC
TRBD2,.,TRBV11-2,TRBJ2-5,CASSSRASGGFETQYF,TGTGCCAGCAGCTCTCGGGCTAGCGGGGGGTTTGAGACCCAGTACTTC
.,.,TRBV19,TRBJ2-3,CASSISWLSGGGSNTQYF,TGTGCCAGTAGTATAAGTTGGTTATCGGGGGGCGGATCCAATACGCAGTATTTT
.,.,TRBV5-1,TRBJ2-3,CASSRDSRQGDTQYF,TGCGCCAGCAGCAGAGACAGTCGCCAGGGGGATACGCAGTATTTT
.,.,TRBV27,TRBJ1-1,CASSNGQLMNTEAFF,TGTGCCAGCAGTAACGGACAGCTCATGAACACTGAAGCTTTCTTT
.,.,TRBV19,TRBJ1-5,CASTIRGEDQPQHF,TGTGCCAGTACCATCAGAGGGGAGGATCAGCCCCAGCATTTT
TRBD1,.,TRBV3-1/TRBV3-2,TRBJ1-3,CASSRYSTGDGNTIYF,TGTGCCAGCAGCCGATACTCAACAGGGGACGGAAACACCATATATTTT
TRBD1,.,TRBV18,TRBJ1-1,CASSPRQGGDTEAFF,TGTGCCAGCTCACCACGCCAGGGGGGAGACACTGAAGCTTTCTTT
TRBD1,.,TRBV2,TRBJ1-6,CASSRGNRGNNNSPLHF,TGTGCCAGCAGTAGAGGGAACAGGGGTAACAATAATTCACCCCTCCACTTT
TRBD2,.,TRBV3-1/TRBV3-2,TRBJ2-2,CASSQGGLAGATGELFF,TGTGCCAGCAGCCAAGGGGGACTAGCGGGGGCCACCGGGGAGCTGTTTTTT
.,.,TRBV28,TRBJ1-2,CASSPTYYGYTF,TGTGCCAGCAGCCCAACATACTATGGCTACACCTTC
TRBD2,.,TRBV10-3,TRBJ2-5,CAIRSGGSVETQYF,TGTGCCATCAGGAGCGGGGGCTCCGTGGAGACCCAGTACTTC
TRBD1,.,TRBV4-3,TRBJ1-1,CASSQELGQIRNTEAFF,TGCGCCAGCAGCCAGGAGCTGGGACAGATCCGGAACACTGAAGCTTTCTTT
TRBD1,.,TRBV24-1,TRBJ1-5,CATSERGTGGLQPQHF,TGTGCCACCAGTGAACGCGGGACAGGGGGCCTTCAGCCCCAGCATTTT
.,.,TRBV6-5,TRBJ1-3,CASIRQISGNTIYF,TGTGCCAGCATAAGACAAATCTCTGGAAACACCATATATTTT
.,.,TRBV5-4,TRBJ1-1,CASSLAPLQGGTEAFF,TGTGCCAGCAGCTTGGCCCCCTTACAGGGCGGCACTGAAGCTTTCTTT
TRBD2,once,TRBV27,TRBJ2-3,CASSLRRGAPDTQYF,TGTGCCAGCAGTTTACGGCGGGGGGCCCCCGATACGCAGTATTTT
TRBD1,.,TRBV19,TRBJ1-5,CASSIGRGHGQPQHF,TGTGCCAGTAGTATCGGCAGGGGGCACGGGCAGCCCCAGCATTTT
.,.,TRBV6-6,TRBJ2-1,CASRGPKGNEQFF,TGTGCCAGCAGAGGCCCTAAGGGGAATGAGCAGTTCTTC
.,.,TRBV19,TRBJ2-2,CASSINRNTGELFF,TGTGCCAGTAGTATCAACAGGAACACCGGGGAGCTGTTTTTT
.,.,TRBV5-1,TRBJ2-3,CASSLTTGAGDTQYF,TGCGCCAGCAGCTTGACTACAGGTGCAGGGGATACGCAGTATTTT
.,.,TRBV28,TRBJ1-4,CASSLNSRGNEKLFF,TGTGCCAGCAGTTTAAATAGCAGGGGAAATGAAAAACTGTTTTTT